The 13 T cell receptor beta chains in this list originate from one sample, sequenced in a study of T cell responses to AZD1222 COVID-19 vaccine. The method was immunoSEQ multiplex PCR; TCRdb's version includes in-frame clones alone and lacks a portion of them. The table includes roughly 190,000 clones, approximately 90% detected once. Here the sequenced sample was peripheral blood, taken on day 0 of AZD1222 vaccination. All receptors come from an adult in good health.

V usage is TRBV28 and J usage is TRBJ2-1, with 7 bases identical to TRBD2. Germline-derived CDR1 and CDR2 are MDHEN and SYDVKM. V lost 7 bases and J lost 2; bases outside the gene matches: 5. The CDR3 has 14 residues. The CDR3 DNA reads TGTGCCAGCAAGTCGGGAGGAACCTACAATGAGCAGTTCTTC. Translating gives CASKSGGTYNEQFF.

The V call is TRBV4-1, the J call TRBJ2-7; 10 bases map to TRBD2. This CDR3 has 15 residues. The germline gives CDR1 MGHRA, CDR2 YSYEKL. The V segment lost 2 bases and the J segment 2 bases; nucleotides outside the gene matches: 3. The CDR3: CASSQLGLAAYEQYF. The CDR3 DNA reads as TGCGCCAGCAGCCAACTCGGACTAGCGGCCTACGAGCAGTACTTC.

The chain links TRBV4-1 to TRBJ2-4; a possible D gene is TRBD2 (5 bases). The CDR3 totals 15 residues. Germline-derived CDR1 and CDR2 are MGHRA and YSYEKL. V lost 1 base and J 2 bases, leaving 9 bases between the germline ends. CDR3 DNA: TGCGCCAGCAGCCAAGTGGGGAGATCCAAAAACATTCAGTACTTC. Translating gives CASSQVGRSKNIQYF.

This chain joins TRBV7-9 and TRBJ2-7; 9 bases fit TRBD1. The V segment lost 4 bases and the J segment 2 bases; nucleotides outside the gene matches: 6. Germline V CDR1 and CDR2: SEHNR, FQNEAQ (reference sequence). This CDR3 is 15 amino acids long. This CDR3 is CASSSGTGHPYEQYF. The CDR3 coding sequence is TGTGCCAGCAGCTCAGGGACAGGGCATCCCTACGAGCAGTACTTC.

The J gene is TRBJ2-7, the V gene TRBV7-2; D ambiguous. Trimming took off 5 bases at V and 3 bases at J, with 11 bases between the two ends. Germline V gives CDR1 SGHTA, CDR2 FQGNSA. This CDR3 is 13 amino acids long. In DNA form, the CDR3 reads TGTGCCAGCAGCCCCGGCAGAGACTACGAGCAGTACTTC. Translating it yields CASSPGRDYEQYF.

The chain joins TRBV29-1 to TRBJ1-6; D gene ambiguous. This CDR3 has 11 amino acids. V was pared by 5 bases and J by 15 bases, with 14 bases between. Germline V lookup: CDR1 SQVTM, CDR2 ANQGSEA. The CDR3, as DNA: TGCAGCGTTTTGTCGGGTTCAGTCCTCCACTTT. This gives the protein CSVLSGSVLHF.

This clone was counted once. Here the CDR3 reads CASSLAPLAGSTDTQYF. CDR3 DNA: TGTGCCAGCAGCTTAGCGCCTCTAGCGGGCAGCACAGATACGCAGTATTTT. V gene TRBV7-9 combines with J gene TRBJ2-3, with 8 positions matching TRBD2. Looked up from germline, CDR1 is SEHNR and CDR2 is FQNEAQ (reference sequence). With 0 bases clipped from V and 0 bases from J, the junction kept 5 bases outside the gene matches. The CDR3 runs to 17 residues.

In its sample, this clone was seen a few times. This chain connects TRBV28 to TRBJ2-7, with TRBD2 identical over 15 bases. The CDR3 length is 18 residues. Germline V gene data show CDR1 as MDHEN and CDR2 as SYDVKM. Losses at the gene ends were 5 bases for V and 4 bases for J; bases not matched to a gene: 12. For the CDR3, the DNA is TGTGCCAGCAGTCCTGTGGGACTAGCGGGAGGAACTCATTACGAGCAGTACTTC. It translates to CASSPVGLAGGTHYEQYF.

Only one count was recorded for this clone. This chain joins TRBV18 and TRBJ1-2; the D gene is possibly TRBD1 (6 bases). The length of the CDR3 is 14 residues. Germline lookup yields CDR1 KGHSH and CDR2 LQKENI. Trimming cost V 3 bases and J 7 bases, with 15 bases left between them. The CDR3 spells CASSPRGGLRGYTF. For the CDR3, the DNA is TGTGCCAGCTCACCCCGGGGGGGGCTGCGTGGCTACACCTTC.

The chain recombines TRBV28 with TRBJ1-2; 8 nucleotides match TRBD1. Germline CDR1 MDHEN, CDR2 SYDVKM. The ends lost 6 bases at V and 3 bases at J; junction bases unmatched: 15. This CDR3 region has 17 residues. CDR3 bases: TGTGCCAGCAGCCGAATTTCCCCAGGGGGCGTATACTATGGCTACACCTTC. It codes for CASSRISPGGVYYGYTF.

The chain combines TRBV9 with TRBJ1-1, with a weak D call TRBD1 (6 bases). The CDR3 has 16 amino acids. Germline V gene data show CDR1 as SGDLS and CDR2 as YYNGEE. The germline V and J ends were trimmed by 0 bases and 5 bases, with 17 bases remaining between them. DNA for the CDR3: TGTGCCAGCAGCGTAGTCCCGGCGGGGGCGCGAACTGAAGCTTTCTTT. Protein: CASSVVPAGARTEAFF. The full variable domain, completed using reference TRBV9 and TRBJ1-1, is DSGVTQTPKHLITATGQRVTLRCSPRSGDLSVYWYQQSLDQGLQFLIQYYNGEERAKGNILERFSAQQFPDLHSELNLSSLELGDSALYFCASSVVPAGARTEAFFGQGTRLTVV.

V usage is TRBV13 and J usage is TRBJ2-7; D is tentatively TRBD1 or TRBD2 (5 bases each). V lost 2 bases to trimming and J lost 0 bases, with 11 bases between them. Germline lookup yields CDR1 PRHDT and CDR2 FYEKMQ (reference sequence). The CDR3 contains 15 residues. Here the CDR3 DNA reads TGTGCCAGCAGCTTAACAGGTACTAGCTCCTACGAGCAGTACTTC. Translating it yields CASSLTGTSSYEQYF.

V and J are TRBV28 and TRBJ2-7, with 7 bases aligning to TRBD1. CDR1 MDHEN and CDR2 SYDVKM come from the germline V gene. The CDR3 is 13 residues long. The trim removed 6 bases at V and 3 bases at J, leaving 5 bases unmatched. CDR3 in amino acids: CASSRGQVYEQYF. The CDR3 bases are TGTGCCAGCAGCCGTGGACAGGTCTACGAGCAGTACTTC.